A single sample is the source of the 23 T cell receptor beta chains below, sequenced in a study of graft-versus-host responses after intestinal transplantation. Assay: immunoSEQ multiplex PCR; the TCRdb copy retains only in-frame clones and omits some. The sample yields some 86,000 clones, just over 90% seen once. These TCRs' antigens remain unknown. Sample: unstimulated CD8+ T cells sorted from spleen or lymph node cells, taken before intestinal transplant. These receptors all come from a human donor who received an intestinal transplant.

This chain links TRBV4-1 with TRBJ1-5; TRBD1 aligns across 10 bases. The CDR3 totals 14 residues. Germline V gives CDR1 MGHRA, CDR2 YSYEKL. J gave up 7 bases and V 1 base, and 1 base lay outside the gene matches. CDR3 coding DNA: TGCGCCAGCAGCCAAGGGACAGGGGGACAGCCCCAGCATTTT. This encodes CASSQGTGGQPQHF.

The chain uses TRBV13 and TRBJ2-3; possibly TRBD2 for D (5 bases). With 4 bases removed from V and 0 bases from J, the gap between germline ends came to 14 bases. This CDR3 has 16 residues. The germline V gene has CDR1 PRHDT and CDR2 FYEKMQ (reference sequence). For the CDR3, the DNA is TGTGCCAGCAGCTACCAGCGGCCCCTAAGCACAGATACGCAGTATTTT. This gives the protein CASSYQRPLSTDTQYF.

The chain links TRBV21-1 to TRBJ2-2; TRBD2 is the table's D call and was not checked against the DNA. TRBV21-1 is flagged as a pseudogene. The CDR3 runs 21 residues. The CDR3 sequence is CASSTQTGETGTSARPGELFF. The CDR3 DNA reads as TGTGCCAGCAGCACTCAAACTGGAGAGACCGGGACTAGCGCTAGGCCTGGGGAGCTGTTTTTT.

This clone came up once. CDR3 sequence (DNA): TGTGCCAGTAGTATCGAACAGGTAGATCAGCCCCAGCATTTT. Amino acids: CASSIEQVDQPQHF. This sequence joins TRBV19 and TRBJ1-5; perhaps TRBD1 as D (5 bases). The CDR3 contains 14 residues. Germline V gene lookup returns CDR1 LNHDA and CDR2 SQIVND (reference sequence). V was pared by 3 bases and J by 5 bases, with 11 bases between.

This clone was found a few times. The gene calls are TRBV9 and TRBJ2-3; D may match TRBD1 or TRBD2 (6 bases each). From germline, CDR1 is SGDLS and CDR2 YYNGEE. The germline V and J ends were trimmed by 0 bases and 7 bases, with 15 bases remaining between them. The CDR3 has 15 residues. The CDR3 coding sequence is TGTGCCAGCAGCGTAGAAGGGGGGCCGGCCCATACGCAGTATTTT. Amino acid sequence: CASSVEGGPAHTQYF. Full variable domain (outside the CDR3, taken from reference TRBV9 and TRBJ2-3): DSGVTQTPKHLITATGQRVTLRCSPRSGDLSVYWYQQSLDQGLQFLIQYYNGEERAKGNILERFSAQQFPDLHSELNLSSLELGDSALYFCASSVEGGPAHTQYFGPGTRLTVL.

The chain joins TRBV4-1 to TRBJ2-3; D may correspond to TRBD1 or TRBD2 (5 bases each). CDR3 length: 14 amino acids. V was shortened by 5 bases and J by 4 bases, with 13 bases between the two germline ends. The germline V gene has CDR1 MGHRA and CDR2 YSYEKL. This CDR3 is CASSGGRLSDTQYF. Here the CDR3 DNA reads TGCGCCAGCAGCGGGGGAAGACTATCAGATACGCAGTATTTT.

This clone was seen just once. The chain employs TRBV10-2 and TRBJ2-5; D may correspond to TRBD1 or TRBD2 (5 bases each). V was trimmed by 10 bases and J by 5 bases, leaving 20 bases between them. The germline V gene encodes CDR1 WSHSY and CDR2 SAAADI. The CDR3 contains 14 residues. CDR3 amino acids: CATEKRQRGETQYF. For the CDR3, the DNA is TGCGCCACCGAAAAGAGACAGCGAGGGGAGACCCAGTACTTC.

The chain uses TRBV28 and TRBJ1-5, with 7 bases aligning to TRBD1. Trimming removed 4 bases from V and 2 bases from J; junction bases left unmatched: 5. Germline assignment: CDR1 MDHEN and CDR2 SYDVKM. CDR3 length equals 15 residues. The CDR3 DNA reads as TGTGCCAGCAGTTCCCACAGGGGCCGCAATCAGCCCCAGCATTTT. Translating it yields CASSSHRGRNQPQHF.

The chain is built from TRBV27 and TRBJ1-6; D unclear. This CDR3 is built from 12 residues. In germline, CDR1 is MNHEY, CDR2 SMNVEV (reference sequence). Trimming removed 3 bases at V and 11 bases at J, with 8 bases between. The CDR3, as DNA: TGTGCCAGCAGTTTCGCCCGTACACCCCTCCACTTT. Translating it yields CASSFARTPLHF.

The chain uses TRBV13 and TRBJ2-1, with TRBD2 matching over 8 bases. Germline CDR1 and CDR2: PRHDT and FYEKMQ (reference sequence). J was trimmed by 5 bases and V by 4 bases; bases with no gene match: 10. The CDR3 has 16 amino acids. The CDR3 bases are TGTGCCAGCAGCTCCTCGGACCGAGCGGGGGACAATGAGCAGTTCTTC. It encodes CASSSSDRAGDNEQFF.

This clone was recorded once. This chain uses TRBV4-1 with TRBJ2-1; 7 bases fit TRBD1. Trimming took 0 bases from V and 7 from J; bases not matched to a gene: 6. CDR3 length: 15 amino acids. CDR1 is MGHRA, CDR2 YSYEKL, per germline. This chain's CDR3 is CASSQEPGRGNEQFF. Here the CDR3 DNA reads TGCGCCAGCAGCCAAGAGCCTGGCAGGGGGAATGAGCAGTTCTTC.

The V and J genes are TRBV27 and TRBJ2-3, with D unclear. V was pared by 6 bases and J by 6 bases, with 13 bases between. The CDR3 loop spans 13 amino acids. Looked up from germline, CDR1 is MNHEY and CDR2 is SMNVEV (reference sequence). CDR3: CASSPGPADTQYF. CDR3 nucleotides: TGTGCCAGCAGCCCCGGACCAGCGGATACGCAGTATTTT.

The chain recombines TRBV7-3 with TRBJ2-2; D may be TRBD1 or TRBD2 (5 bases each). The CDR3 has 15 amino acids. Germline loops: CDR1 SGHTA, CDR2 FQGTGA. V was pared by 0 bases and J by 0 bases, with 5 bases between. CDR3 sequence (DNA): TGTGCCAGCAGCTTAACGGGGGCGAACACCGGGGAGCTGTTTTTT. Its protein is CASSLTGANTGELFF.

The chain combines TRBV6-1 with TRBJ1-2; weak D call: TRBD1 (5 bases). This CDR3 region has 14 residues. Trimming cost V 3 bases and J 8 bases, with 16 bases left between them. Germline V CDR1 and CDR2: MNHNS, SASEGT. The CDR3 protein is CASSDAGYDSGYTF. CDR3 nucleotide sequence: TGTGCCAGCAGTGATGCAGGGTATGATTCCGGCTACACCTTC.

The rearrangement uses TRBV7-6 and TRBJ2-2; 9 nucleotides agree with TRBD1. The length of the CDR3 is 16 residues. The junction had 6 bases not matched to a gene; V was cut back by 4 bases and J by 3 bases. Germline V CDR1 and CDR2: SGHVS, FNYEAQ. In nucleotides, the CDR3 is TGTGCCAGCAGCTGGGGGGACAGGGACCACACCGGGGAGCTGTTTTTT. Its protein product is CASSWGDRDHTGELFF.

The CDR3 sequence: CASSTGGGYEQYF. CDR3 DNA: TGTGCCAGCAGCACAGGGGGAGGCTACGAGCAGTACTTC. The chain has TRBV6-5 and TRBJ2-7; 8 bases line up with TRBD1. Germline values: CDR1 MNHEY, CDR2 SVGAGI. V shed 6 bases, J shed 3 bases, and the junction held 4 bases outside the gene matches. The CDR3 has 13 residues.

The J gene is TRBJ2-3, the V gene TRBV19, with 8 nucleotides matching TRBD1. The J segment lost 1 base and the V segment lost 1 base, leaving 1 base of the junction unmatched. The V gene's germline CDR1 is LNHDA and CDR2 SQIVND (reference sequence). This CDR3 is built from 15 residues. The CDR3 DNA reads as TGTGCCAGTAGTATAGGACAGGGGCGCACAGATACGCAGTATTTT. This sequence encodes CASSIGQGRTDTQYF.

This clone was recorded only once. Here the CDR3 reads CASSEFHLGPWEQYF. In nucleotides, the CDR3 is TGTGCCAGCAGTGAGTTTCACCTCGGGCCCTGGGAGCAGTACTTC. This chain joins TRBV2 and TRBJ2-7; D gene uncertain. The germline V gene has CDR1 SNHLY and CDR2 FYNNEI. The V end lost 3 bases, the J end lost 7 bases, and 19 bases lay between the germline ends. The CDR3 spans 15 residues.

The V gene is TRBV13, the J gene TRBJ1-6; D is uncertain. Germline V lookup: CDR1 PRHDT, CDR2 FYEKMQ (reference sequence). V gave up 7 bases and J gave up 8 bases, with 12 bases separating them. The CDR3 consists of 13 residues. CDR3 coding DNA: TGTGCCAGCAAAAGTTCCCTGGATTCACCCCTCCACTTT. This codes for CASKSSLDSPLHF. The whole variable domain, filled in from reference TRBV13 and TRBJ1-6, reads AAGVIQSPRHLIKEKRETATLKCYPIPRHDTVYWYQQGPGQDPQFLISFYEKMQSDKGSIPDRFSAQQFSDYHSELNMSSLELGDSALYFCASKSSLDSPLHFGNGTRLTVT.

The V and J genes are TRBV29-1 and TRBJ2-3; the match to TRBD2 covers 7 bases. Germline CDR1 SQVTM, CDR2 ANQGSEA. CDR3 length: 13 amino acids. The ends lost 6 bases at V and 0 bases at J; junction bases unmatched: 3. The CDR3 DNA reads TGCAGCGTACTAGCGCCTAGCACAGATACGCAGTATTTT. Translation gives CSVLAPSTDTQYF.

The chain recombines TRBV10-2 with TRBJ2-5; TRBD2 agrees at 8 bases. The length of the CDR3 is 13 residues. Germline values: CDR1 WSHSY, CDR2 SAAADI. The ends lost 8 bases at V and 5 bases at J; junction bases unmatched: 7. CDR3 sequence (DNA): TGCGCCAGCTGGAGCGGGAGTTGGGAGACCCAGTACTTC. Translation: CASWSGSWETQYF.

The DNA of the CDR3 is TGCGCCAGCAGCTCCGTGGAGGGTACGCAGTATTTT. Encoded protein: CASSSVEGTQYF. V and J are TRBV5-1 and TRBJ2-3; a weak D match, TRBD2 (6 bases). CDR3 size: 12 residues. CDR1 is SGHRS and CDR2 is YFSETQ in the germline V gene. V lost 3 bases and J lost 8, with 10 bases in between.

This clone came up once. The rearrangement joins TRBV2 to TRBJ1-6; a possible D gene is TRBD1 (6 bases). Trimming removed 6 bases at V and 5 bases at J, with 20 bases between. This CDR3 contains 17 residues. Germline V lookup: CDR1 SNHLY, CDR2 FYNNEI. The CDR3 DNA reads TGTGCCAGCAGGCAGCCTTGGACAGTGTCCGATAATTCACCCCTCCACTTT. It codes for CASRQPWTVSDNSPLHF.